This TCR beta chain was obtained from a study of T cell responses to AZD1222 COVID-19 vaccine. This CDR3 comprises 16 residues. Trimming pared 5 bases from V and 0 bases from J, leaving 16 bases between. The germline CDR1 and CDR2 sequences are MNHEY and SMNVEV (reference sequence). TCRdb's copy holds only in-frame clones and misses some; the assay was immunoSEQ multiplex PCR. The data show 100,000 to 150,000 clones, around 87% seen once. The sample was peripheral blood, taken 28 days after the second AZD1222 dose. This clonotype was obtained from an adult who received the AZD1222 COVID-19 vaccine. This chain links TRBV27 with TRBJ1-1; D not certain. Written as DNA, the CDR3 is TGTGCCAGCAGTACTCTTAACGGCGGATTGAACACTGAAGCTTTCTTT. Its protein product is CASSTLNGGLNTEAFF.